This T cell receptor beta chain was recovered during a study of CD8 T cells in Susac syndrome. Study context: The Susac syndrome patients were therapy-naive, on corticosteroids, or on intravenous immunoglobulin alone at blood draw.

This CDR3 has 15 amino acids. Germline V lookup: CDR1 SGHNT, CDR2 YYREEE (reference sequence). The junction had 3 bases not matched to a gene; V was cut back by 0 bases and J by 0 bases. The authors reverse transcribed about 0.5 to 1 ug RNA with random hexamers. Each CDR3 protein gets one entry after TCRdb re-called the immunoSEQ multiplex PCR reads with MiXCR. Among fewer than 95,000 distinct CDR3 sequences listed, approximately 96% were seen once. The specimen was CD8+ T cells from PBMCs. The receptor's source is a human donor with Susac syndrome. V and J are TRBV5-4 and TRBJ2-7; 7 bases agree with TRBD1. CDR3 region: CASSLVQGNSYEQYF. As DNA, the CDR3 is TGTGCCAGCAGCTTGGTACAGGGGAACTCCTACGAGCAGTACTTC.